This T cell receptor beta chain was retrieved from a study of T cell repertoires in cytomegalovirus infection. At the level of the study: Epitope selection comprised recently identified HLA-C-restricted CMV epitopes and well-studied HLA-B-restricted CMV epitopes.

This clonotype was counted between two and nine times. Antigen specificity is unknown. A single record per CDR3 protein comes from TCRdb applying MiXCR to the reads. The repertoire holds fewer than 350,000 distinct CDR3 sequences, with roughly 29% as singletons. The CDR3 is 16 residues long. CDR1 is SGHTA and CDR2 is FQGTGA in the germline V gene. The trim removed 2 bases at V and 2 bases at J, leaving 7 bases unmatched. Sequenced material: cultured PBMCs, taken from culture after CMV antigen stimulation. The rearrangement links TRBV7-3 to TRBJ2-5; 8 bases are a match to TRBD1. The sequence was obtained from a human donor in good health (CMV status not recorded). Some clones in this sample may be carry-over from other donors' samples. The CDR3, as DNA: TGTGCCAGCAGCTTAGCAGGGGGCTTAGGTCAAGAGACCCAGTACTTC. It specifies CASSLAGGLGQETQYF. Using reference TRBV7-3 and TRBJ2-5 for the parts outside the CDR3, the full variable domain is GAGVSQTPSNKVTEKGKYVELRCDPISGHTALYWYRQSLGQGPEFLIYFQGTGAADDSGLPNDRFFAVRPEGSVSTLKIQRTERGDSAVYLCASSLAGGLGQETQYFGPGTRLLVL.